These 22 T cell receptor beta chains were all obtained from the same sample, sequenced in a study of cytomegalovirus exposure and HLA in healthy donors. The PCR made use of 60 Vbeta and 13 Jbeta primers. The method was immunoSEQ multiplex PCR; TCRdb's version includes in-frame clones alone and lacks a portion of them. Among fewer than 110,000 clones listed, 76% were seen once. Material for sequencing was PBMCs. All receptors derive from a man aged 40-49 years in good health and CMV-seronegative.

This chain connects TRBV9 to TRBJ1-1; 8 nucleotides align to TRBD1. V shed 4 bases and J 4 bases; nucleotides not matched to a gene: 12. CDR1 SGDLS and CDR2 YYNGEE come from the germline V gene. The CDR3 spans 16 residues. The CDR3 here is CASSSRTGTAATEAFF. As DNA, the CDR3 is TGTGCCAGCAGCTCCCGGACAGGGACGGCGGCCACTGAAGCTTTCTTT.

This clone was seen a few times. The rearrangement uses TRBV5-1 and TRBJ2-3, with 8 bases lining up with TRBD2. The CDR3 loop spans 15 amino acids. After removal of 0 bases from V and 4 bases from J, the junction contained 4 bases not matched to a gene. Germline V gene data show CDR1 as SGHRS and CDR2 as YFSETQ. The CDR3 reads CASSLGLAPPDTQYF. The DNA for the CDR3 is TGCGCCAGCAGCTTGGGACTAGCGCCCCCAGATACGCAGTATTTT.

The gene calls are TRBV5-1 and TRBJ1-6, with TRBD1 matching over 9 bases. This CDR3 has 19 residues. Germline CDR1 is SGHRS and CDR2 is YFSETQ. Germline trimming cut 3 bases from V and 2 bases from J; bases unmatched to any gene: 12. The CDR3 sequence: CASSSGTGSLSTYNSPLHF. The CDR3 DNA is TGCGCCAGCAGCTCCGGGACAGGGAGCTTGAGCACCTATAATTCACCCCTCCACTTT.

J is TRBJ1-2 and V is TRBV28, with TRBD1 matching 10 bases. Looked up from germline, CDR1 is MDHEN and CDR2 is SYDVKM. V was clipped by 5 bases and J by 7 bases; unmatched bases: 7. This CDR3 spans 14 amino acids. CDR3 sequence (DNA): TGTGCCAGCAGTGTGACAGGGGGCGCTCGTGGCTACACCTTC. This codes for CASSVTGGARGYTF.

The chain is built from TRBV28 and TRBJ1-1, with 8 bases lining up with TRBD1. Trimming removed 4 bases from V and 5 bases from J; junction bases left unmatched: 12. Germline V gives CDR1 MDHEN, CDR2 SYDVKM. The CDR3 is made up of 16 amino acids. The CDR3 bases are TGTGCCAGCAGTTCAGGGGGCCGGACCGGTTGGACTGAAGCTTTCTTT. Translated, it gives CASSSGGRTGWTEAFF.

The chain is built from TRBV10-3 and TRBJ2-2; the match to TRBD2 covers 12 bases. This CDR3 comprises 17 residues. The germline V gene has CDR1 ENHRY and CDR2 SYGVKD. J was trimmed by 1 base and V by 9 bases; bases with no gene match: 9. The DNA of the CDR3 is TGTGCCATTCCTCAGACTAGCGGGGGCCTGAACACCGGGGAGCTGTTTTTT. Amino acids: CAIPQTSGGLNTGELFF.

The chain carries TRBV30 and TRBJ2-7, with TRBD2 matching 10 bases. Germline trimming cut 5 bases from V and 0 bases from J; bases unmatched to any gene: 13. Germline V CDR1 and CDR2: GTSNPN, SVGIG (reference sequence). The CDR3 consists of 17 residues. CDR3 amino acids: CAWDRGRLAGLSYEQYF. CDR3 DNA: TGTGCCTGGGACAGGGGAAGACTAGCGGGTCTCTCCTACGAGCAGTACTTC.

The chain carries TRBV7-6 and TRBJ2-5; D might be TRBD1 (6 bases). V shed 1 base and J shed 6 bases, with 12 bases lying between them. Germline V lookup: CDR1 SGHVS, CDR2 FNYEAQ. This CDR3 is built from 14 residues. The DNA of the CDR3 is TGTGCCAGCAGCTTAGTGACAGGAGCAAAGACCCAGTACTTC. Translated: CASSLVTGAKTQYF.

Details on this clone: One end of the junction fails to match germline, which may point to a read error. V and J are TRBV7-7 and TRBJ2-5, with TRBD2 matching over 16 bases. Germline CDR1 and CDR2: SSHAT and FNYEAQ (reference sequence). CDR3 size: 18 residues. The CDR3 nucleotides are TGTGCTAGCAGCGTCGGGACTAGCGGGGGGGCCGTGGGGGAGACCCAGTACTTC. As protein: CASSVGTSGGAVGETQYF.

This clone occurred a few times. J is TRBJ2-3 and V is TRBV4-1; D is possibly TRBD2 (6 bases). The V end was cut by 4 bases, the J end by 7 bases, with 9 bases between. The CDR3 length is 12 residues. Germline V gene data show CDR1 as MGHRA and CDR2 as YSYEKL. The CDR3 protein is CASSLGGYTQYF. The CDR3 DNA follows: TGCGCCAGCAGCCTCGGGGGTTATACGCAGTATTTT.

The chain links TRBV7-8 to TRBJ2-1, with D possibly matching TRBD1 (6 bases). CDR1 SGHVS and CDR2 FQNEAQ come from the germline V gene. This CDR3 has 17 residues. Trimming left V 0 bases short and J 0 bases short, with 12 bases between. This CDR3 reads CASSLAQRGSSYNEQFF. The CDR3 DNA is TGTGCCAGCAGCTTAGCGCAAAGGGGGAGCTCCTACAATGAGCAGTTCTTC.

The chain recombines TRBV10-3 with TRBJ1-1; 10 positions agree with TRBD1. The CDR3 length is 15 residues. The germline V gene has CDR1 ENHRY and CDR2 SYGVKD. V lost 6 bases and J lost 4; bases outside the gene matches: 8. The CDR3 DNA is TGTGCCATCAGCCCGGGACAGGGGCAGCTCACTGAAGCTTTCTTT. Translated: CAISPGQGQLTEAFF.

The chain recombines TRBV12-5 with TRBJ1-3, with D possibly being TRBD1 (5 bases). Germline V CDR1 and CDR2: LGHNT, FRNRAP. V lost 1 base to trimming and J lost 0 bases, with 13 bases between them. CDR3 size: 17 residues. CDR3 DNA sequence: TGTGCTAGTGGTTTGGCCCCTGTGGGGGGCTCTGGAAACACCATATATTTT. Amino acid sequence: CASGLAPVGGSGNTIYF.

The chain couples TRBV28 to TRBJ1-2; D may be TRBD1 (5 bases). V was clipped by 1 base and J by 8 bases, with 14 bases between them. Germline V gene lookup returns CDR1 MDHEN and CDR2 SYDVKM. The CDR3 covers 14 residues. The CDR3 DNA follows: TGTGCCAGCAGTTTATATCGGGGGGAACGGGGCTACACCTTC. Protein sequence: CASSLYRGERGYTF.

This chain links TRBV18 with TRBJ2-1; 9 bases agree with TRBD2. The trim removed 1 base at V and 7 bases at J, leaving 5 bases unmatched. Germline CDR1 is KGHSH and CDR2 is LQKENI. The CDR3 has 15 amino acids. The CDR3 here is CASSPREAGGNEQFF. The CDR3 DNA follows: TGTGCCAGCTCACCACGAGAAGCGGGGGGTAATGAGCAGTTCTTC.

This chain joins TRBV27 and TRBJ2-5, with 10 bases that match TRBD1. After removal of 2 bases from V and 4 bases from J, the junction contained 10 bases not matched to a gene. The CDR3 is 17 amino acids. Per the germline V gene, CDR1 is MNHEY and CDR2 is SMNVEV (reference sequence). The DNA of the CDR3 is TGTGCCAGCAGTTTAGGACCCGGACAGGGGGGCATAGAGACCCAGTACTTC. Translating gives CASSLGPGQGGIETQYF.

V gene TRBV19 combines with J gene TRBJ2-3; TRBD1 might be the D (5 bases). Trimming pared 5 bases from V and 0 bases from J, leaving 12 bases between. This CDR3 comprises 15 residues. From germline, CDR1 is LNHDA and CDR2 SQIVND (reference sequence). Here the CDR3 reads CASSARQSSTDTQYF. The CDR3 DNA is TGTGCCAGTAGTGCCCGACAGTCTAGCACAGATACGCAGTATTTT.

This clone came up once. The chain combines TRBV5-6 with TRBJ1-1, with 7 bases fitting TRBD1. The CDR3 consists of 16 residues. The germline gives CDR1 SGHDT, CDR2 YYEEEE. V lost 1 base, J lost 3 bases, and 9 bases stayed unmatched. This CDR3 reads CASSLPQGERDTEAFF. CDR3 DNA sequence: TGTGCCAGCAGCTTGCCCCAGGGGGAGAGGGACACTGAAGCTTTCTTT.

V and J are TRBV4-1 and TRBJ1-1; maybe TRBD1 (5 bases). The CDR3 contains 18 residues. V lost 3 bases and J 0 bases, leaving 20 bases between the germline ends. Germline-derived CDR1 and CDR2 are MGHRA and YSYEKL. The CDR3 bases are TGCGCCAGCAGCCATCCCCCGAGGCCAGGGAGGCTGAACACTGAAGCTTTCTTT. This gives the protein CASSHPPRPGRLNTEAFF.

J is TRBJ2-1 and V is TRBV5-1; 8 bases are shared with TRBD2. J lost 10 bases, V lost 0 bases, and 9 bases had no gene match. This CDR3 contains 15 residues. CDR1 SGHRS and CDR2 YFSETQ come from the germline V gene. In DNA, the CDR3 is TGCGCCAGCAGCTTGGCCCCCGGGGGGGCTCTCGAGCAGTTCTTC. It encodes CASSLAPGGALEQFF.

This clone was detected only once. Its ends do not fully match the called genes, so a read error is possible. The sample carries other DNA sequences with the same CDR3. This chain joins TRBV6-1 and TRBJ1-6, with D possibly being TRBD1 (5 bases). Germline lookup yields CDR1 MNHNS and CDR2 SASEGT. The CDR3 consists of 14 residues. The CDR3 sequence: CASMTAQYNSPLHF. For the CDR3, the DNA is TGTGCCAGCATGACAGCACAATATAATTCCCCCCTCCACTTT.

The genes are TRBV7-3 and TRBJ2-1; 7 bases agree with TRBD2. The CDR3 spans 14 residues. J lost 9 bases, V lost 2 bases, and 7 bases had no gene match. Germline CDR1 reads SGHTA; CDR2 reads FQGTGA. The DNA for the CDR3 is TGTGCCAGCAGCTTAGCGGGGGAGGACCCTGAGCAGTTCTTC. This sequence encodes CASSLAGEDPEQFF.